This T cell receptor (beta chain) was identified during a study of shared clonotypes between healthy human individuals. As for this clone: A read error may produce the germline difference seen at one junction end. The sample has other DNA sequences that encode this CDR3 too.

Here immunoSEQ multiplex PCR was the method, and the copy in TCRdb shows in-frame clones only, minus some. Of a few million clones in the sample, approximately 95% were seen once. The CDR3 consists of 16 residues. Germline-derived CDR1 and CDR2 are SGHDT and YYEEEE. The receptor was derived from a young man in good health. Some clones in this sample may be carry-over from other donors' samples. The chain uses TRBV5-6 and TRBJ2-2; 11 positions match TRBD1. Sequenced: naive CD4+ T cells from PBMCs. This sample's subset: CD45RA+ positively selected. CDR3 sequence reads: CASSLDRGRDTGELFF. The CDR3 coding sequence is TGTGCCAGCAGTTTGGACAGGGGGCGAGATACCGGGGAGCTGTTTTTT.